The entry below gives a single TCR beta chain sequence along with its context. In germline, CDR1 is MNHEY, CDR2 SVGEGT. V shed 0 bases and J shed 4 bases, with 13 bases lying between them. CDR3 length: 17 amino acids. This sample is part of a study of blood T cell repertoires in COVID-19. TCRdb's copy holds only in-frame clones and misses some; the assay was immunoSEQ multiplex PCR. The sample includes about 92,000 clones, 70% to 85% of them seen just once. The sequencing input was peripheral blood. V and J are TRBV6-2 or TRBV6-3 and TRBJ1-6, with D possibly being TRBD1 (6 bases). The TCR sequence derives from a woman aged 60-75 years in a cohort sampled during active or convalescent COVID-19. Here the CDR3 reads CASSYSRAGEYNSPLHF. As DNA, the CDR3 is TGTGCCAGCAGTTACTCGAGGGCAGGGGAGTATAATTCACCCCTCCACTTT.